The 24 T cell receptor beta chains below all came from one sample that was sequenced in a study of blood T cells in healthy people across ages. With a J-beta primer mix and a sample-barcoded 5' primer, a second PCR ran roughly 6 to 12 cycles. MiXCR, applied by TCRdb to the 5' RACE reads, yields one record per CDR3 protein. The sample lists more than 500,000 distinct CDR3 sequences, roughly a quarter occurring once. This sample was shared with a second study, whose subject was T cells of mothers and their children.

Sequencing used blood. These receptors were taken from a boy between 2 and 10 years old in good health.

This clonotype was counted between two and nine times. The chain employs TRBV18 and TRBJ2-5, with 9 bases fitting TRBD2. V lost 3 bases and J lost 5; bases outside the gene matches: 10. Germline CDR1 reads KGHSH; CDR2 reads LQKENI. CDR3 length: 16 amino acids. The CDR3 loop is CASSPLASGAQETQYF. The CDR3 nucleotides are TGTGCCAGCTCACCGCTGGCTAGCGGGGCCCAGGAGACCCAGTACTTC.

The chain has TRBV12-3 or TRBV12-4 and TRBJ2-3; 7 bases align to TRBD2. This CDR3 comprises 15 residues. The V and J ends lost 3 bases and 4 bases, in that order; junction bases with no gene match: 7. CDR3 nucleotides: TGTGCCAGCAGTTTTGTTCGTACTAGCGCAGATACGCAGTATTTT. Protein: CASSFVRTSADTQYF.

Only a few counts were recorded for this clonotype. This rearrangement joins TRBV12-3 or TRBV12-4 to TRBJ2-3; maybe TRBD2 (6 bases). V was pared by 3 bases and J by 3 bases, with 10 bases between. This CDR3 is 14 amino acids long. CDR3 protein: CASSLVLATDTQYF. The CDR3 DNA is TGTGCCAGCAGTTTGGTTCTAGCGACAGATACGCAGTATTTT.

This clonotype was seen a handful of times. In DNA form, the CDR3 reads TGCGCCAGCAGCGTTGAAGGGGACAATGAGCAGTTCTTC. Amino acids: CASSVEGDNEQFF. The genes are TRBV5-1 and TRBJ2-1, with a weak D call TRBD1 (5 bases). CDR3 length: 13 residues. Germline-derived CDR1 and CDR2 are SGHRS and YFSETQ. Trimming cost V 4 bases and J 5 bases, with 10 bases left between them.

There are a few counts of this clonotype. This sequence joins TRBV7-9 and TRBJ2-1; 7 bases map to TRBD1. Looked up from germline, CDR1 is SEHNR and CDR2 is FQNEAQ (reference sequence). Losses at the gene ends were 0 bases for V and 3 bases for J; bases not matched to a gene: 5. The CDR3 loop spans 16 amino acids. The CDR3 is CASSLARDSFYNEQFF. In DNA, the CDR3 is TGTGCCAGCAGCTTAGCAAGGGACAGCTTCTACAATGAGCAGTTCTTC.

J is TRBJ2-2 and V is TRBV5-1, with D hard to call. Trimming shortened V by 2 bases and J by 4 bases, and 9 bases separated the two germline ends. This CDR3 has 14 residues. Germline V CDR1 and CDR2: SGHRS, YFSETQ. The CDR3 region has the DNA TGCGCCAGCAGCTTAGATGCAAGCACCGGGGAGCTGTTTTTT. Its translation: CASSLDASTGELFF.

The rearrangement joins TRBV20-1 to TRBJ2-7; 8 nucleotides agree with TRBD1. The CDR3 consists of 15 residues. The V and J ends lost 1 base and 5 bases, in that order; junction bases with no gene match: 10. In germline, CDR1 is DFQATT, CDR2 SNEGSKA (reference sequence). The CDR3 DNA is TGCAGTGCTAGAGCGGCTGGGCAGGGGGCCGACGAGCAGTACTTC. Protein: CSARAAGQGADEQYF.

A few counts support this clonotype. The chain combines TRBV20-1 with TRBJ2-7; perhaps TRBD2 as D (6 bases). V gave up 0 bases and J gave up 2 bases, with 14 bases separating them. The germline V gene encodes CDR1 DFQATT and CDR2 SNEGSKA (reference sequence). The CDR3 has 15 residues. The CDR3 is CSARDGAGPAYEQYF. CDR3 DNA: TGCAGTGCTAGAGATGGGGCGGGACCAGCCTACGAGCAGTACTTC.

The chain couples TRBV4-3 to TRBJ2-7; 7 positions agree with TRBD1. The germline V gene has CDR1 LGHNA and CDR2 YSLEER. V dropped 3 bases and J dropped 5; count of bases not matched to a gene: 7. The CDR3 totals 14 residues. This CDR3 is CASSQPTGKDEQYF. The CDR3 DNA follows: TGCGCCAGCAGCCAGCCGACAGGGAAGGACGAGCAGTACTTC.

This clonotype showed up just a few times. The rearrangement uses TRBV5-1 and TRBJ2-1, with TRBD2 matching 10 bases. The CDR3 extends over 16 amino acids. Germline loops: CDR1 SGHRS, CDR2 YFSETQ. V was pared by 4 bases and J by 7 bases, with 11 bases of the junction left unmatched. Here the CDR3 DNA reads TGCGCCAGCAGCGGCACCGGGACTAGCGCCGGGAATGAGCAGTTCTTC. Translated, it gives CASSGTGTSAGNEQFF.

This clonotype was detected ten times or more. The chain carries TRBV11-2 and TRBJ1-4; D unresolved. Looked up from germline, CDR1 is SGHAT and CDR2 is FQNNGV. The ends were cut back, 3 bases at V and 4 bases at J, with 0 bases in the middle. This CDR3 is 11 amino acids long. CDR3 nucleotide sequence: TGTGCCAGCAGCTTTAATGAAAAACTGTTTTTT. Protein product: CASSFNEKLFF.

The V gene is TRBV7-2, the J gene TRBJ2-1; 7 bases map to TRBD2. In germline, CDR1 is SGHTA, CDR2 FQGNSA. The trim removed 1 base at V and 6 bases at J, leaving 6 bases unmatched. The CDR3 has 15 amino acids. The CDR3 sequence is CASSLGGRGPNEQFF. CDR3 coding DNA: TGTGCCAGCAGCTTAGGGGGGAGGGGTCCCAATGAGCAGTTCTTC.

This clonotype was seen a few times. The rearrangement links TRBV29-1 to TRBJ2-5; tentative D call: TRBD1 (6 bases). Germline V CDR1 and CDR2: SQVTM, ANQGSEA. Trimming removed 4 bases at V and 1 base at J, with 7 bases between. The CDR3 spans 12 residues. CDR3 sequence reads: CSVAQGQETQYF. As DNA, the CDR3 is TGCAGCGTTGCACAGGGCCAAGAGACCCAGTACTTC.

The chain combines TRBV7-9 with TRBJ2-2; D is undetermined. The CDR3 consists of 14 residues. The V end lost 2 bases, the J end lost 4 bases, and 8 bases lay between the germline ends. CDR1 SEHNR and CDR2 FQNEAQ come from the germline V gene (reference sequence). The CDR3 nucleotides read TGTGCCAGCAGCTTAAGTCTCCCCACCGGGGAGCTGTTTTTT. Its protein product is CASSLSLPTGELFF.

This chain uses TRBV3-1 with TRBJ2-2; maybe TRBD2 (5 bases). Germline lookup yields CDR1 LGHDT and CDR2 YNNKEL (reference sequence). The CDR3 consists of 15 residues. The V end lost 7 bases, the J end lost 5 bases, and 17 bases lay between the germline ends. The DNA of the CDR3 is TGTGCCAGCACCACATCGGCTAGCCTTACCGGGGAGCTGTTTTTT. This encodes CASTTSASLTGELFF.

The sample holds a few counts of this clonotype. This rearrangement joins TRBV29-1 to TRBJ2-1; TRBD2 might be the D (5 bases). The CDR3 loop spans 13 amino acids. CDR1 is SQVTM and CDR2 is ANQGSEA in the germline V gene. The CDR3: CYTGELSGNEQFF. CDR3 coding DNA: TGCTATACCGGGGAACTGTCTGGCAATGAGCAGTTCTTC.

V gene TRBV5-1 combines with J gene TRBJ1-4; D ambiguous. V was clipped by 0 bases and J by 0 bases, with 6 bases between them. The length of the CDR3 is 15 residues. CDR1 and CDR2 (germline): SGHRS, YFSETQ. CDR3 bases: TGCGCCAGCAGCTTGGCCAAGCCAACTAATGAAAAACTGTTTTTT. Its translation is CASSLAKPTNEKLFF.

This clonotype was observed a few times. The gene calls are TRBV2 and TRBJ2-1; tentative D call: TRBD1 (6 bases). Per the germline V gene, CDR1 is SNHLY and CDR2 is FYNNEI. The germline V and J ends were trimmed by 10 bases and 0 bases, with 13 bases remaining between them. The CDR3 length is 14 residues. As DNA, the CDR3 is TGTGCCACCATGGGGGCCCCCTCCTACAATGAGCAGTTCTTC. Its translation is CATMGAPSYNEQFF.

V is TRBV20-1 and J is TRBJ2-7, with 11 bases matching TRBD2. V was pared by 4 bases and J by 5 bases, with 10 bases of the junction left unmatched. The V gene's germline CDR1 is DFQATT and CDR2 SNEGSKA (reference sequence). CDR3 size: 15 residues. The CDR3 DNA reads as TGCAGTGCTACAACCACTAGCGGGAGAATACACGAGCAGTACGTC. Its translation: CSATTTSGRIHEQYV.

This rearrangement joins TRBV7-8 to TRBJ2-6; 7 bases line up with TRBD1. The V gene's germline CDR1 is SGHVS and CDR2 FQNEAQ. This CDR3 contains 16 residues. V lost 4 bases, J lost 0 bases, and 3 bases stayed unmatched. This CDR3 is CASSSGQISGANVLTF. CDR3 nucleotide sequence: TGTGCCAGCAGCTCGGGACAGATCTCTGGGGCCAACGTCCTGACTTTC.

This chain links TRBV27 with TRBJ1-1; the D gene is possibly TRBD1 (5 bases). V dropped 3 bases and J dropped 2 bases, with 10 bases sitting between them. Germline CDR1 is MNHEY and CDR2 is SMNVEV (reference sequence). CDR3 length equals 14 residues. The chain's CDR3 is CASSFSGTNTEAFF. The CDR3 DNA follows: TGTGCCAGCAGTTTTTCTGGGACTAACACTGAAGCTTTCTTT.

This clonotype came up a few times. The chain uses TRBV5-1 and TRBJ2-2; 13 positions match TRBD2. CDR3 length equals 19 residues. V gave up 5 bases and J gave up 7 bases; unmatched junction bases: 17. CDR1 is SGHRS, CDR2 YFSETQ, per germline. The DNA of the CDR3 is TGCGCCAGCAGTCGAGGCGCGATGGGACTAGCGGGAATGAGCGGGGAGCTGTTTTTT. The encoded protein is CASSRGAMGLAGMSGELFF.

This clonotype has only a few counts. The chain has TRBV7-2 and TRBJ2-3, with D unresolved. Between the trimmed V and J ends, which lost 1 base and 1 base, there was a span of 9 bases. CDR1 and CDR2 (germline): SGHTA, FQGNSA. The CDR3 consists of 15 residues. The CDR3 region is CASSLVGQGTDTQYF. The CDR3, as DNA: TGTGCCAGCAGCTTAGTAGGCCAGGGCACAGATACGCAGTATTTT.

This chain uses TRBV7-2 with TRBJ1-2, with D tentatively TRBD1 (5 bases). This CDR3 region has 15 residues. The V gene lost 1 base and the J gene lost 2 bases, with 11 bases spanning the gap. CDR1 is SGHTA and CDR2 is FQGNSA in the germline V gene. The CDR3 loop reads CASSLGMGGNYGYTF. CDR3 bases: TGTGCCAGCAGCTTAGGAATGGGGGGGAACTATGGCTACACCTTC.